A selection of T cell receptor beta chains follows, all from one sample in a study of post-analysis software for immune sequencing data. In TCRdb, the PCR reads were re-called with MiXCR into one record per CDR3 protein. This sample has over 150,000 distinct CDR3 sequences, with 30% found just once. The sequencing sample was made of blood. All receptors come from a girl aged 10-17 years with multiple sclerosis. The CDR3 runs from the conserved cysteine through the conserved F or W. D genes are given only for firm matches. For some rows the clone size is stated as once, few or many, or as a class when expanded; others skip it.

D: TRBD1; V: TRBV20-1; size: few; J: TRBJ1-1; DNA: TGCAGTGCTAGATCCGGAGGGACAGGGGGCACTGAAGCTTTCTTT; CDR3: CSARSGGTGGTEAFF
D: -; V: TRBV2; size: -; J: TRBJ1-5; DNA: TGTGCCACCGTCCGGGGAGGAGGACAGCCCCAGCATTTT; CDR3: CATVRGGGQPQHF
D: -; V: TRBV12-3/TRBV12-4; size: few; J: TRBJ1-5; DNA: TGTGCCAGCATCCATAGCAATCAGCCCCAGCATTTT; CDR3: CASIHSNQPQHF
D: -; V: TRBV20-1; size: many; J: TRBJ2-5; DNA: TGCAGTGCTAGTCCCCGCTCGGGTAGCGGACTCCAAGAGACCCAGTACTTC; CDR3: CSASPRSGSGLQETQYF
D: -; V: TRBV28; size: many; J: TRBJ2-5; DNA: TGTGCCAGCAGTTCAGGGAGGGAGACCCAGTACTTC; CDR3: CASSSGRETQYF
D: -; V: TRBV29-1; size: -; J: TRBJ1-2; DNA: TGCAGCGTTACGGGGGGGCAAAACTATGGCTACACCTTC; CDR3: CSVTGGQNYGYTF
D: -; V: TRBV18; size: few; J: TRBJ2-3; DNA: TGTGCCAGCTCACCTCAGACGGGAACTAGCACAGATACGCAGTATTTT; CDR3: CASSPQTGTSTDTQYF
D: -; V: TRBV29-1; size: many; J: TRBJ1-1; DNA: TGCAGCGTTGGTGTGGCCCTGGGCACTGAAGCTTTCTTT; CDR3: CSVGVALGTEAFF
D: TRBD1; V: TRBV12-3/TRBV12-4; size: -; J: TRBJ2-1; DNA: TGTGCCAGCAGTCATAGCGACAGGGGGCTGGATGAGCAGTTCTTC; CDR3: CASSHSDRGLDEQFF
D: -; V: TRBV7-6; size: many; J: TRBJ2-6; DNA: TGTGCCAGCAGCTTAGAGACATGGGTCTCTGGGGCCAACGTCCTGACTTTC; CDR3: CASSLETWVSGANVLTF
D: -; V: TRBV29-1; size: many; J: TRBJ2-7; DNA: TGCAGCGTTGCGGACACCTCCTACGAGCAGTACTTC; CDR3: CSVADTSYEQYF
D: -; V: TRBV29-1; size: many; J: TRBJ1-6; DNA: TGCAGCGTCCTATACGGTGCGGGTTCACCCCTCCACTTT; CDR3: CSVLYGAGSPLHF
D: -; V: TRBV7-6; size: -; J: TRBJ1-1; DNA: TGTGCCAGCAGCTTACCGCCTGCTGGGGCTTTCTTT; CDR3: CASSLPPAGAFF
D: -; V: TRBV28; size: once; J: TRBJ1-4; DNA: TGTGCCAGCAGTTTCTCCAGGGGACCTAATGAAAAACGGTTTTTT; CDR3: CASSFSRGPNEKRFF
D: -; V: TRBV29-1; size: -; J: TRBJ2-1; DNA: TGCAGCGTGGGGCCCGGACGAGCGGATAACTACAATGAGCAGTTCTTC; CDR3: CSVGPGRADNYNEQFF
D: TRBD1; V: TRBV28; size: -; J: TRBJ2-2; DNA: TGTGCCAGCTTCAGGGGGCGGGACGGGGAGCTGTTTTTT; CDR3: CASFRGRDGELFF
D: TRBD1; V: TRBV29-1; size: -; J: TRBJ2-5; DNA: TGCAGCGTGGAAGGGGGCGTCTATGAGACCCGGTACTTC; CDR3: CSVEGGVYETRYF
D: -; V: TRBV7-2; size: -; J: TRBJ2-7; DNA: TGTGCCGGCAGCCTTGCCCCCACAGGCTACTACGAGCAGTACTTC; CDR3: CAGSLAPTGYYEQYF
D: TRBD2; V: TRBV7-2; size: many; J: TRBJ2-7; DNA: TGTGCCAGCAGCTTAGGCTCGGCGGGAGGAGGGAGGTACGAGCAGTACTTC; CDR3: CASSLGSAGGGRYEQYF
D: -; V: TRBV20-1; size: -; J: TRBJ2-1; DNA: TGCAGTGCTAGATTAGCGGAAGGGCCCGGTGAGCAGTTCTTC; CDR3: CSARLAEGPGEQFF
D: TRBD1; V: TRBV12-3/TRBV12-4; size: many; J: TRBJ1-2; DNA: TGTGCCAGCAGGCCCGGACAGGGAGACGGCTACACCTTC; CDR3: CASRPGQGDGYTF
D: -; V: TRBV7-9; size: few; J: TRBJ1-1; DNA: TGTGCCAGCAGCTGGGGGGCGAACACTGAAGCTTTCTTT; CDR3: CASSWGANTEAFF
D: -; V: TRBV28; size: -; J: TRBJ2-1; DNA: TGTGCCAGCAGTTTATATCGAGAAAGGGGCTACAATGAGCAGTTCTTC; CDR3: CASSLYRERGYNEQFF
D: -; V: TRBV20-1; size: many; J: TRBJ1-5; DNA: TGCAGTGCTAGAGATCCTCGGGCTTATAGCAATCAGCCCCAGCATTTT; CDR3: CSARDPRAYSNQPQHF
D: -; V: TRBV5-1; size: many; J: TRBJ2-7; DNA: TGCGCCAGCAGCTTGGGACAGACACCTTCCTACGAGCAGTACTTC; CDR3: CASSLGQTPSYEQYF
D: -; V: TRBV7-2; size: many; J: TRBJ1-5; DNA: TGTGCCAGCAGCACCCGACAGGATAATCAGCCCCAGCATTTT; CDR3: CASSTRQDNQPQHF
D: TRBD2; V: TRBV20-1; size: few; J: TRBJ2-7; DNA: TGCAGTGCTGGGAGCGGGAGTCCTTCCTACGAGCAGTACTTC; CDR3: CSAGSGSPSYEQYF
D: -; V: TRBV7-2; size: -; J: TRBJ2-3; DNA: TGTGCCAGCAGCAATAGAGTGGTAGGAGATACGCAGTATTTT; CDR3: CASSNRVVGDTQYF
D: TRBD2; V: TRBV7-9; size: many; J: TRBJ2-3; DNA: TGTGCCAGCAGCTCTAGCGGGAGCACAGATACGCAGTATTTT; CDR3: CASSSSGSTDTQYF
D: -; V: TRBV12-3/TRBV12-4; size: once; J: TRBJ2-3; DNA: TGTGCCAGCAGCGACCCGGGAGCAGATACGCAGTATTTT; CDR3: CASSDPGADTQYF
D: -; V: TRBV3-1; size: few; J: TRBJ1-1; DNA: TGTGCCAGCAGCCTTAGGGGAACAGGGAACACTGAAGCTTTCTTT; CDR3: CASSLRGTGNTEAFF
D: -; V: TRBV5-5; size: many; J: TRBJ2-5; DNA: TGTGCCAGCAGCCCCTCGGAGACCCAGTACTTC; CDR3: CASSPSETQYF
D: -; V: TRBV2; size: few; J: TRBJ2-2; DNA: TGTGCCAGCAGAGGCCGGGACCCACGGGCGTCCGGGGAGCTGTTTTTT; CDR3: CASRGRDPRASGELFF
D: -; V: TRBV28; size: few; J: TRBJ2-1; DNA: TGTGCCAGCAGCCCTCCTAGGTTTGATTCTTGGCATGAGCAGTTCTTC; CDR3: CASSPPRFDSWHEQFF
D: -; V: TRBV12-3/TRBV12-4; size: -; J: TRBJ1-6; DNA: TGTGCCGGCAGTGCGACAGACCTCTCACCCCTCCACTTT; CDR3: CAGSATDLSPLHF
D: -; V: TRBV4-1; size: many; J: TRBJ1-5; DNA: TGCGCCAGCAGCCAAGAAAGGGATCAGCCCCAGCATTTT; CDR3: CASSQERDQPQHF
D: TRBD1; V: TRBV3-1; size: -; J: TRBJ2-1; DNA: TGTGCCAGCAGGCAACAGGGACAGGGGGCTTGGAATGAGCAGTTCTTC; CDR3: CASRQQGQGAWNEQFF
D: TRBD2; V: TRBV14; size: -; J: TRBJ2-1; DNA: TGTGCCAGCAGCCAAGGAGGCGGACTAGCGGCCCTCAATGAGCAGTTCTTC; CDR3: CASSQGGGLAALNEQFF
D: -; V: TRBV28; size: many; J: TRBJ2-1; DNA: TGTGCCAGCAGTTTAATCGATGAGCAGTTCTTC; CDR3: CASSLIDEQFF
D: -; V: TRBV11-2; size: -; J: TRBJ1-1; DNA: TGTGCCAGCAGCATATACCGGGGGGCGAACACTGAAACTTTCTTT; CDR3: CASSIYRGANTETFF
D: -; V: TRBV10-3; size: many; J: TRBJ1-1; DNA: TGTGCCATCAGTGACAGGGTTTCGAACACTGAAGCTTTCTTT; CDR3: CAISDRVSNTEAFF
D: -; V: TRBV4-1; size: -; J: TRBJ1-1; DNA: TGCGCCAGCAGCCAAGATGAAGGGGGCACTGAAGCTTTCTTT; CDR3: CASSQDEGGTEAFF
D: -; V: TRBV6-1; size: many; J: TRBJ2-7; DNA: TGTGCCAGCAGTCCGCCACTCTCCAGTTCCTACGAGCAGTACTTC; CDR3: CASSPPLSSSYEQYF
D: -; V: TRBV18; size: few; J: TRBJ2-7; DNA: TGTGCCAGCTCACCCAGGGAAGAGGGCGAGCAGTACTTC; CDR3: CASSPREEGEQYF
D: TRBD2; V: TRBV5-5; size: few; J: TRBJ2-3; DNA: TGTGCCAGCAGCCCCGGACTAGCGGGCTCCACAGATACGCAGTATTTT; CDR3: CASSPGLAGSTDTQYF